This TCR beta chain was profiled in a study of vaccination and CD4 T cells after COVID-19. Background on the study: Overlapping spike peptides served as the stimulus for the cells. These peptides came from SARS-CoV-2 and from the common cold coronaviruses HCoV-NL63, HCoV-OC43 and HCoV-229E.

Worth noting for this clonotype: Its specificity is not known.

The Oncomine TCR Beta short-read assay was applied to DNA of cultured CD4+ T cells. TCRdb independently ran MiXCR on the PCR reads; one entry per CDR3 protein. The sample shows about 9,700 distinct CDR3 sequences, approximately 70% of them seen only once. The treatment: roughly 11-day PBMC culture with coronavirus spike peptide pools or control peptides (ViraFEST assay). This TCR was recovered from a human donor who had recovered from COVID-19. The material sequenced was CD4+ T cells from blood, cultured in vitro.

The CDR3 loop is CASSYEGGKAWTQYF. CDR3 DNA sequence: TGTGCCAGCAGTTACGAGGGGGGTAAAGCTTGGACCCAGTACTTC. The chain couples TRBV6-5 to TRBJ2-5; the D call may be TRBD1 or TRBD2 (6 bases each). V dropped 2 bases and J dropped 7 bases, with 17 bases sitting between them. The CDR3 runs to 15 residues. Germline CDR1 reads MNHEY; CDR2 reads SVGAGI.